The 18 T cell receptor beta chains below come from one sample, sequenced in a study of early T cells in non-severe SARS-CoV-2 infection. TCRdb analysed the 5' RACE reads with MiXCR anew, one entry per CDR3 protein. The sample holds 30,000 to 40,000 distinct CDR3 sequences, less than 7% seen once. The sequenced sample consisted of whole blood. These receptors were obtained from an adult who was a healthcare worker with PCR-confirmed SARS-CoV-2 infection or an uninfected control (not recorded which).

There are a few counts of this clonotype. The chain uses TRBV6-5 and TRBJ1-2; D not certain. The V end lost 4 bases, the J end lost 3 bases, and 6 bases lay between the germline ends. CDR3 length equals 12 residues. In germline, CDR1 is MNHEY, CDR2 SVGAGI. This chain's CDR3 is CASSSPDYGYTF. CDR3 sequence (DNA): TGTGCCAGCAGTTCCCCGGACTATGGCTACACCTTC.

This clonotype was counted ten times or more. Compared with germline, one end of the junction differs, possibly owing to a read error. This chain joins TRBV2 and TRBJ2-7; D gene ambiguous. CDR3 length equals 15 residues. The germline gives CDR1 SNHLY, CDR2 FYNNEI. The CDR3 DNA is TGTGCCAGCAGGGAAGGGCCCTACCAAGCCTACGAGCAGTACTTC. As protein: CASREGPYQAYEQYF.

Concerning this clonotype itself: A much larger clonotype is one base distant, so this may be a read error. This rearrangement joins TRBV11-3 to TRBJ2-3; the match to TRBD2 covers 7 bases. Per the germline V gene, CDR1 is SGHNT and CDR2 is YENEEA. Trimming removed 5 bases from V and 2 bases from J; junction bases left unmatched: 10. This CDR3 comprises 16 residues. The CDR3 bases are TGTGCCAGCAGCCTATACGGGAGGACCGTCACAGATACGCAGTATTTT. Its protein product is CASSLYGRTVTDTQYF.

The chain joins TRBV6-6 to TRBJ2-7; the D is unclear. The germline CDR1 and CDR2 sequences are MNHNY and SVGAGI (reference sequence). The CDR3 runs 11 residues. V was cut by 6 bases and J by 2 bases, with 5 bases left in between. The CDR3 coding sequence is TGTGCCAGCAGCGTCCCCTACGAGCAGTACTTC. It yields the protein CASSVPYEQYF.

There are a few counts of this clonotype. This chain uses TRBV5-1 with TRBJ2-1; 13 bases fit TRBD2. The CDR3 is 17 residues long. The germline V gene encodes CDR1 SGHRS and CDR2 YFSETQ. Losses at the gene ends were 0 bases for V and 8 bases for J; bases not matched to a gene: 8. The CDR3 DNA reads TGCGCCAGCAGCTTGGGGACTAGCGGGGGAGTTATGGATGAGCAGTTCTTC. Amino acid sequence: CASSLGTSGGVMDEQFF.

This clonotype was seen at least ten times. The chain links TRBV11-2 to TRBJ2-1; perhaps D is TRBD1 or TRBD2 (6 bases each). V was cut by 7 bases and J by 5 bases, with 15 bases left in between. The CDR3 spans 14 residues. Germline V gene data show CDR1 as SGHAT and CDR2 as FQNNGV. The CDR3 reads CASKLGGLHNEQFF. For the CDR3, the DNA is TGTGCCAGCAAATTAGGGGGACTTCACAATGAGCAGTTCTTC. The full variable domain, with the rest looked up from reference TRBV11-2 and TRBJ2-1, is EAGVAQSPRYKIIEKRQSVAFWCNPISGHATLYWYQQILGQGPKLLIQFQNNGVVDDSQLPKDRFSAERLKGVDSTLKIQPAKLEDSAVYLCASKLGGLHNEQFFGPGTRLTVL.

This clonotype showed up many times. The chain employs TRBV6-8 and TRBJ2-7, with D unclear. Germline assignment: CDR1 MNHGY and CDR2 SAAAGT. Trimming took 9 bases from V and 0 from J, leaving 18 bases between them. The CDR3 has 15 amino acids. The CDR3 sequence: CASIIHSEVSYEQYF. In nucleotides, the CDR3 is TGTGCCAGTATTATCCACTCCGAGGTCTCCTACGAGCAGTACTTC.

The rearrangement links TRBV2 to TRBJ2-2, with 9 bases lining up with TRBD2. Germline CDR1 reads SNHLY; CDR2 reads FYNNEI. V lost 9 bases and J lost 7; bases outside the gene matches: 9. The CDR3 contains 14 residues. The CDR3 nucleotides are TGTGCCAGTGCCCGGACTAGCGTGAGCGGGGAGCTGTTTTTT. This encodes CASARTSVSGELFF.

This clonotype was detected many times. This rearrangement joins TRBV5-4 to TRBJ2-6, with 9 nucleotides matching TRBD1. This CDR3 comprises 17 residues. CDR1 and CDR2 (germline): SGHNT, YYREEE (reference sequence). V lost 4 bases to trimming and J lost 0 bases; unmatched junction nucleotides: 5. The CDR3 coding sequence is TGTGCCAGCAGCCAGGGACAGGGCCTCTCTGGGGCCAACGTCCTGACTTTC. Amino acids: CASSQGQGLSGANVLTF.

The chain joins TRBV19 to TRBJ1-2; 9 bases are shared with TRBD1. The CDR3 runs to 15 residues. V shed 9 bases, J shed 4 bases, and the junction held 12 bases outside the gene matches. CDR1 and CDR2 (germline): LNHDA, SQIVND (reference sequence). Here the CDR3 DNA reads TGTGCCAGCTCCGGGACAGGGACTATTTCCTATGGCTACACCTTC. As protein: CASSGTGTISYGYTF. Full variable domain (rest looked up from reference TRBV19 and TRBJ1-2): DGGITQSPKYLFRKEGQNVTLSCEQNLNHDAMYWYRQDPGQGLRLIYYSQIVNDFQKGDIAEGYSVSREKKESFPLTVTSAQKNPTAFYLCASSGTGTISYGYTFGSGTRLTVV.

This clonotype was found a few times. J is TRBJ2-3 and V is TRBV4-3; D perhaps matches TRBD1 (6 bases). The CDR3 is 16 amino acids. Trimming cost V 1 base and J 2 bases, with 13 bases left between them. Germline V CDR1 and CDR2: LGHNA, YSLEER. The CDR3 is CASSQVEGQLTDTQYF. CDR3 in DNA: TGCGCCAGCAGCCAAGTGGAAGGACAGCTCACAGATACGCAGTATTTT.

This clonotype occurred a few times. The rearrangement links TRBV29-1 to TRBJ2-3; no reliable D call. The V and J ends lost 5 bases and 6 bases respectively, with 9 bases between them. The CDR3 spans 11 residues. The germline gives CDR1 SQVTM, CDR2 ANQGSEA. The DNA for the CDR3 is TGCAGCGTTAGAGGAATGGATACGCAGTATTTT. Translation gives CSVRGMDTQYF.

This clonotype has at least ten counts. The chain employs TRBV29-1 and TRBJ2-7; TRBD1 agrees at 9 bases. The CDR3 consists of 13 residues. The junction had 7 bases not matched to a gene; V was cut back by 7 bases and J by 3 bases. The germline V gene has CDR1 SQVTM and CDR2 ANQGSEA. Here the CDR3 DNA reads TGCAGCGCTGCCGGGACAGGGATCTACGAGCAGTACTTC. This translates into CSAAGTGIYEQYF.

The table lists this clonotype with many counts. The rearrangement links TRBV18 to TRBJ1-1; D is uncertain. The germline CDR1 and CDR2 sequences are KGHSH and LQKENI. The CDR3 extends over 14 amino acids. Trimming removed 6 bases at V and 0 bases at J, with 11 bases between. CDR3 loop: CASSLSVMNTEAFF. CDR3 DNA sequence: TGTGCCAGCTCCCTCAGCGTTATGAACACTGAAGCTTTCTTT.

The sample holds many counts of this clonotype. The chain couples TRBV24-1 to TRBJ2-1; D is undetermined. CDR3 length equals 16 residues. Germline V gene data show CDR1 as KGHDR and CDR2 as SFDVKD. Deletions cut 1 base from V and 2 bases from J, with 11 bases between. DNA for the CDR3: TGTGCCACCAGTGATTTCCCTAACTCGGCCTACAATGAGCAGTTCTTC. It codes for CATSDFPNSAYNEQFF.

By proportion, this clonotype is medium-sized. The V and J genes are TRBV5-5 and TRBJ1-4; 7 positions agree with TRBD1. Losses at the gene ends were 4 bases for V and 1 base for J; bases not matched to a gene: 1. Per germline, CDR1 SGHKS and CDR2 YYEKEE (reference sequence). The CDR3 is made up of 14 amino acids. This chain's CDR3 is CASSRQGTNEKLFF. The CDR3 DNA reads TGTGCCAGCAGCCGACAGGGAACTAATGAAAAACTGTTTTTT. The complete variable domain, with remaining parts taken from reference TRBV5-5 and TRBJ1-4, reads DAGVTQSPTHLIKTRGQQVTLRCSPISGHKSVSWYQQVLGQGPQFIFQYYEKEERGRGNFPDRFSARQFPNYSSELNVNALLLGDSALYLCASSRQGTNEKLFFGSGTQLSVL.

Many counts were recorded for this clonotype. The CDR3 spells CASSPGTGMSDTQYF. Here the CDR3 DNA reads TGTGCCAGCAGTCCCGGGACAGGGATGTCCGATACGCAGTATTTT. This chain connects TRBV12-3 or TRBV12-4 to TRBJ2-3, with 9 bases identical to TRBD1. The CDR3 contains 15 residues. With 5 bases clipped from V and 6 bases from J, the junction kept 9 bases outside the gene matches.

This clonotype has just a few counts. The chain links TRBV20-1 to TRBJ1-5, with TRBD1 matching 9 bases. CDR1 DFQATT and CDR2 SNEGSKA come from the germline V gene (reference sequence). The CDR3 is made up of 16 amino acids. V lost 5 bases to trimming and J lost 3 bases; unmatched junction nucleotides: 11. Here the CDR3 DNA reads TGCAGTGCTGCCCGACCCGGGACAGGGAACAATCAGCCCCAGCATTTT. It specifies CSAARPGTGNNQPQHF.